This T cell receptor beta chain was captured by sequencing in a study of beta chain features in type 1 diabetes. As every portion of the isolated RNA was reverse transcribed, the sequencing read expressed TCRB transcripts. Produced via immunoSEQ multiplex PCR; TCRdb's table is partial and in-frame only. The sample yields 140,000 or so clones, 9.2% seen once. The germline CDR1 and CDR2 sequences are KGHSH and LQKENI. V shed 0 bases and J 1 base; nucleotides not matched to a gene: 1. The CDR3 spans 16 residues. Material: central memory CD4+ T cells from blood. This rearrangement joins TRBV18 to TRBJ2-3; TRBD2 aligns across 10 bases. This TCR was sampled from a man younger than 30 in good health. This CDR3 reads CASSPPLAGGTDTQYF. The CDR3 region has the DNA TGTGCCAGCTCACCACCCCTAGCGGGGGGCACAGATACGCAGTATTTT.